Sequencing of this T cell receptor (beta chain) was carried out in a study of T-cell reconstitution after alpha-beta-depleted transplantation in children. Study-wide results and limits: Several hundred rapidly expanded clones from non-depleted graft cells reportedly supplied alpha-beta T cells about two months post-transplant. T-cell counts and diversity at one year post-transplant came mainly from newly produced T cells. Where some patients showed high TCRbeta diversity at day 60, it came from recipient T cells and thymic progenitors that had survived.

Unique molecular identifiers were built into the TCRbeta library. TCRdb re-called the PCR reads with MiXCR, one entry per CDR3 protein. The table shows about 980,000 distinct CDR3 sequences, with roughly 29% occurring only once. The CDR3 has 15 amino acids. The J segment lost 2 bases and the V segment lost 4 bases, leaving 3 bases of the junction unmatched. Germline V CDR1 and CDR2: SGHAT, FQDESV (reference sequence). Of note for this clonotype: Antigen unknown.

This chain joins TRBV11-1 and TRBJ2-1, with 9 bases matching TRBD1. The clonotype comes from a boy younger than two who had a stem cell transplant for SCID, so the T cells may come from the graft donor. The sequences come from PBMCs, mostly from graft donor cells, collected 360 days after TCRalphabeta/CD19-depleted stem cell transplant. For the CDR3, the DNA is TGTGCCAGCAGCTCGTACAGGGGGCCCTACAATGAGCAGTTCTTC. Amino acid sequence: CASSSYRGPYNEQFF.